This TCR beta chain was sequenced for a study of blood T cell repertoires in COVID-19. Profiling relied on immunoSEQ multiplex PCR, and the TCRdb table lists in-frame clones only, not all of them. This sample has some 150,000 clones, with 75% to 80% found just once. The source is a woman between 50 and 59 years old who had recovered from COVID-19. Sequenced sample: PBMCs or T cells enriched from blood (not recorded which).

CDR3 bases: TGCGCCAGCAGTGAGTCCAGGACAGGGGGAATCTACGAGCAGTACTTC. This translates into CASSESRTGGIYEQYF. The chain employs TRBV10-1 and TRBJ2-7; 10 bases match TRBD1. The CDR3 runs 16 residues. J was trimmed by 3 bases and V by 0 bases; bases with no gene match: 5. Germline loops: CDR1 WNHNN, CDR2 SYGVQD (reference sequence).